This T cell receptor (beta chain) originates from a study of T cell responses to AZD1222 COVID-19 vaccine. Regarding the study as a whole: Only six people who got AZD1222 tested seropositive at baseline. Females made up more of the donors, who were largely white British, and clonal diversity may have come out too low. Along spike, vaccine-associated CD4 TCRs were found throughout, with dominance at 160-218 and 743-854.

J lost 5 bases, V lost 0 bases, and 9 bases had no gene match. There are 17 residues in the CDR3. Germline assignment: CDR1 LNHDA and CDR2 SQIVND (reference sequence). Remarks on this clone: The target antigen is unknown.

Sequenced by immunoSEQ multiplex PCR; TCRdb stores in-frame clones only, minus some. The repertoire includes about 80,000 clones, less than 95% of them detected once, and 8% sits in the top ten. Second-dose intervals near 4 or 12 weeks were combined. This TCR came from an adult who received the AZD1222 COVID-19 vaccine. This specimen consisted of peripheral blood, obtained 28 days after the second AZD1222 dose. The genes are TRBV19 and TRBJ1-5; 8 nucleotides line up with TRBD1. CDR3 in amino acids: CASSIDLWQGAHQPQHF. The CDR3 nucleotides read TGTGCCAGTAGTATAGATCTTTGGCAGGGGGCCCATCAGCCCCAGCATTTT.